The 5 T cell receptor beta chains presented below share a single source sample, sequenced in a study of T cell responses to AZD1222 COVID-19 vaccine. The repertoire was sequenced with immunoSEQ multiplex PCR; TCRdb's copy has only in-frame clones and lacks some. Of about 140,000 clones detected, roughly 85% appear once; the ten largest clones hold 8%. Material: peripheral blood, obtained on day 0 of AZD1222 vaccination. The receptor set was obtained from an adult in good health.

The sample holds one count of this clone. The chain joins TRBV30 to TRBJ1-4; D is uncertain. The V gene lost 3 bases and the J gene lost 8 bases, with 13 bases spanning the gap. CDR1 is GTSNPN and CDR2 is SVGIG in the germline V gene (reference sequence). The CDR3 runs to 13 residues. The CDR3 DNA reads TGTGCCTGGAGGACCCCTAACCAGGAAAAACTGTTTTTT. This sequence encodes CAWRTPNQEKLFF.

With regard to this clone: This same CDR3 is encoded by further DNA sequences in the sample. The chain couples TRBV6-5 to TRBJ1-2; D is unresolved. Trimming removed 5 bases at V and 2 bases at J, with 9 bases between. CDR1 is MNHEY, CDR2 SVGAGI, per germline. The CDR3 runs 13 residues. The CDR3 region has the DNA TGTGCCAGCAGTCGGCAGGCGAACTATGGCTACACCTTC. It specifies CASSRQANYGYTF.

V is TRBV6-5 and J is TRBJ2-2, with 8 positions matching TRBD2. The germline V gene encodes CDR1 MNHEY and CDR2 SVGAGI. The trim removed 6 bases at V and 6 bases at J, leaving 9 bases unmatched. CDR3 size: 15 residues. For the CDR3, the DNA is TGTGCCAGCAGCCTCTCGGGGGGGATGCCCGGGGAGCTGTTTTTT. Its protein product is CASSLSGGMPGELFF.

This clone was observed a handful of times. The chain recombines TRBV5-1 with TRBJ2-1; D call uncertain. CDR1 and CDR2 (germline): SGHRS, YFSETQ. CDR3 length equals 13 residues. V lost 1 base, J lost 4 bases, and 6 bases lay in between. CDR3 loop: CASSLSLYNEQFF. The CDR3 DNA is TGCGCCAGCAGCTTGTCCCTATACAATGAGCAGTTCTTC.

The CDR3 sequence: CASSSVSVNTEAFF. The CDR3 DNA reads TGTGCCAGTAGTTCGGTATCGGTGAACACTGAAGCTTTCTTT. The chain joins TRBV19 to TRBJ1-1; D gene unclear. CDR1 is LNHDA, CDR2 SQIVND, per germline (reference sequence). The CDR3 has 14 residues. Trimming removed 5 bases at V and 0 bases at J, with 10 bases between.